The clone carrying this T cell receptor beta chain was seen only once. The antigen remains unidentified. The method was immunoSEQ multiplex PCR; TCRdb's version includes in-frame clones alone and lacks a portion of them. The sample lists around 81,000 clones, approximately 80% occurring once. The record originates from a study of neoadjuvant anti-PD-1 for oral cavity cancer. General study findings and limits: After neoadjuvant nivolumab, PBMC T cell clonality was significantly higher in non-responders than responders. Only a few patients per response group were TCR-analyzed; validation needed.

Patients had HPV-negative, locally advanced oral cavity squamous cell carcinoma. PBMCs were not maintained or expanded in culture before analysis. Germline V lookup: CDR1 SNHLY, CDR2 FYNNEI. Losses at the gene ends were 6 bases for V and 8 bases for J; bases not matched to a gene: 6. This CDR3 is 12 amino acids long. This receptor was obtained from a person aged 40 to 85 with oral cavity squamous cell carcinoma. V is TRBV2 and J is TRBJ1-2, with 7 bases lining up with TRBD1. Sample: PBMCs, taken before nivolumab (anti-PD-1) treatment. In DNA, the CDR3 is TGTGCCAGCAGGGAGGGACAGCGGGGCTACACCTTC. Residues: CASREGQRGYTF.